This T cell receptor (beta chain) was obtained from a study of CD8 T cells in Susac syndrome. The RNA input was about 0.5 to 1 ug, and it was reverse transcribed with random hexamers. Amplification of TCR beta CDR3 spanned 54 Vbeta and 13 Jbeta via immunoSEQ multiplex PCR. MiXCR, applied by TCRdb to the immunoSEQ multiplex PCR reads, yields one record per CDR3 protein. This sample has 90,000 to 150,000 distinct CDR3 sequences, with around 94% found just once. Trimming shortened V by 5 bases and J by 1 base, and 8 bases separated the two germline ends. Germline CDR1 SGHTA, CDR2 FQGTGA. This CDR3 is 13 amino acids long. From blood CD8+ and CD4+ T cells, TCR beta sequences were generated. The multiple sclerosis controls, all treatment-naive patients, had relapsing-remitting disease that was stable or active. Negative isolation yielded CD4+ and CD8+ T cells, and FACS enriched TEMRA cells.

The chain carries TRBV7-3 and TRBJ1-1; D may be TRBD1 (5 bases). This clonotype was sampled from a human donor with multiple sclerosis. The sequenced sample consisted of CD4+ T cells from PBMCs. The CDR3 sequence: CASSAGENTEAFF. For the CDR3, the DNA is TGTGCCAGCAGCGCGGGGGAGAACACTGAAGCTTTCTTT.